The 8 T cell receptor beta chains presented below share a single source sample, sequenced in a study of control samples from healthy donors and cancer patients. This table comes from immunoSEQ multiplex PCR, and its TCRdb copy is limited to in-frame clones, with some not included. The sample yields over 150,000 clones, 91% seen once. Sequenced input: blood. Source of these receptors: a woman between 35 and 50 years old in good health.

V is TRBV5-1 and J is TRBJ1-1; D is perhaps TRBD1 (5 bases). This CDR3 is built from 14 residues. Germline CDR1 and CDR2: SGHRS and YFSETQ. V was cut by 4 bases and J by 0 bases, with 10 bases left in between. CDR3 bases: TGCGCCAGCAGCCAAGACAGCCTGAACACTGAAGCTTTCTTT. Translated: CASSQDSLNTEAFF. The variable domain in full, completed from reference TRBV5-1 and TRBJ1-1, reads KAGVTQTPRYLIKTRGQQVTLSCSPISGHRSVSWYQQTPGQGLQFLFEYFSETQRNKGNFPGRFSGRQFSNSRSEMNVSTLELGDSALYLCASSQDSLNTEAFFGQGTRLTVV.

CDR3: CATGEKAFNTEAFF. The CDR3 DNA reads as TGTGCCACCGGGGAGAAAGCTTTTAACACTGAAGCTTTCTTT. V and J are TRBV6-6 and TRBJ1-1; D gene unclear. Germline CDR1 MNHNY, CDR2 SVGAGI (reference sequence). There are 14 residues in the CDR3. Deletions cut 10 bases from V and 2 bases from J, with 17 bases between.

The J gene is TRBJ2-5, the V gene TRBV7-6; D may be TRBD2 (6 bases). From germline, CDR1 is SGHVS and CDR2 FNYEAQ. V was pared by 5 bases and J by 4 bases, with 14 bases between. The CDR3 loop spans 14 amino acids. CDR3: CASSLGGGPETQYF. CDR3 DNA: TGTGCCAGCAGCCTGGGGGGAGGCCCAGAGACCCAGTACTTC.

The rearrangement uses TRBV10-3 and TRBJ1-1; D not certain. Germline V gene sequence: CDR1 ENHRY, CDR2 SYGVKD. The V and J ends lost 4 bases and 0 bases respectively, with 12 bases between them. The CDR3 extends over 15 amino acids. This CDR3 is CAISGFGEMNTEAFF. The CDR3, as DNA: TGTGCCATCAGTGGATTTGGGGAAATGAACACTGAAGCTTTCTTT.

This chain connects TRBV19 to TRBJ1-5; TRBD1 matches at 9 bases. V lost 5 bases and J lost 4; bases outside the gene matches: 6. The CDR3 spans 15 residues. The germline V gene encodes CDR1 LNHDA and CDR2 SQIVND (reference sequence). The CDR3 DNA sequence: TGTGCCAGTAGTGACATGACAGGGGGAAATCAGCCCCAGCATTTT. It is translated as CASSDMTGGNQPQHF. The complete variable domain, with remaining parts taken from reference TRBV19 and TRBJ1-5, reads DGGITQSPKYLFRKEGQNVTLSCEQNLNHDAMYWYRQDPGQGLRLIYYSQIVNDFQKGDIAEGYSVSREKKESFPLTVTSAQKNPTAFYLCASSDMTGGNQPQHFGDGTRLSIL.

V gene TRBV6-5 combines with J gene TRBJ1-6; D gene ambiguous. Trimming took off 0 bases at V and 5 bases at J, with 5 bases between the two ends. The CDR3 loop spans 14 amino acids. CDR1 is MNHEY and CDR2 is SVGAGI in the germline V gene. In DNA, the CDR3 is TGTGCCAGCAGTTACTCGTTTAATAATTCACCCCTCCACTTT. As protein: CASSYSFNNSPLHF.

The V gene is TRBV10-2, the J gene TRBJ2-1, with 8 bases that match TRBD1. Germline values: CDR1 WSHSY, CDR2 SAAADI. CDR3 size: 13 residues. With V trimmed by 4 bases and J by 9 bases, 5 bases remained unmatched. The CDR3 loop reads CASSGDRGIEQFF. The CDR3 nucleotides read TGCGCCAGCAGTGGAGACAGGGGAATTGAGCAGTTCTTC.

This chain uses TRBV4-2 with TRBJ2-6, with unresolved D. CDR1 is LGHNA and CDR2 is YNFKEQ in the germline V gene. The CDR3 runs to 14 residues. Trimming cost V 10 bases and J 0 bases, with 10 bases left between them. The CDR3 here is CATGNYSGANVLTF. The CDR3 bases are TGTGCCACCGGAAACTACTCTGGGGCCAACGTCCTGACTTTC.